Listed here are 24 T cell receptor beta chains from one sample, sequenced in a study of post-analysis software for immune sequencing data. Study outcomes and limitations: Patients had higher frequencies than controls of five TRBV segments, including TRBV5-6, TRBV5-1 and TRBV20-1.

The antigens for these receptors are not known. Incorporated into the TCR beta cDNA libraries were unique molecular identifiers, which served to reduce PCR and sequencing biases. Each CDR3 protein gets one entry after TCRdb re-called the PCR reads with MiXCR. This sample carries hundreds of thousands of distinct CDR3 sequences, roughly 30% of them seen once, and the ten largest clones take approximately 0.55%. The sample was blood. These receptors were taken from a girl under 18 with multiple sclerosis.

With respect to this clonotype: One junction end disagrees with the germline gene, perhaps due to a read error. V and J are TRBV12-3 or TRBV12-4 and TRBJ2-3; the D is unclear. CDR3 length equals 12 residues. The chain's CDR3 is CASEGSTDAQYF. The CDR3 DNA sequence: TGTGCCAGCGAAGGCAGCACAGATGCGCAGTATTTT.

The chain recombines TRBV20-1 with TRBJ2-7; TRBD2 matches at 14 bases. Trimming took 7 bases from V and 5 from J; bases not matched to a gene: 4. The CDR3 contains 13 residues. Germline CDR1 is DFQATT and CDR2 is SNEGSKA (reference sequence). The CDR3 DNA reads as TGCAGTGGACTAGCGGGGGGGACCGACGAGCAGTACTTC. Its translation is CSGLAGGTDEQYF.

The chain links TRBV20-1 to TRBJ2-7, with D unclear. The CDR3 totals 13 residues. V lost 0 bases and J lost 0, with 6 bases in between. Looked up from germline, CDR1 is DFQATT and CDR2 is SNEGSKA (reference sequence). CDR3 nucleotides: TGCAGTGCTAGAGATGACATCTCCTACGAGCAGTACTTC. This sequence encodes CSARDDISYEQYF.

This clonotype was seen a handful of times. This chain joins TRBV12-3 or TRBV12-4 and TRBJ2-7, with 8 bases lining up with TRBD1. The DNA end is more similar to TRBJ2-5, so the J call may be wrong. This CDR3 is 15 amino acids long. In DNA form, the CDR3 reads TGTGCCAGCAGTCCGGGACAGGTCGGGAAAGAGACCCAGTACTTC. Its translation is CASSPGQVGKETQYF.

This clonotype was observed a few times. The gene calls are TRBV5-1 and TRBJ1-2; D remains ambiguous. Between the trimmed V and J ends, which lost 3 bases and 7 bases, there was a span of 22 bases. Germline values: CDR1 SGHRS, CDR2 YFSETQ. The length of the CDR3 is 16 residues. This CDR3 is CASSWAGRQAAAGYTF. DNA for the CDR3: TGCGCCAGCAGCTGGGCGGGTCGGCAGGCGGCGGCTGGCTACACCTTC.

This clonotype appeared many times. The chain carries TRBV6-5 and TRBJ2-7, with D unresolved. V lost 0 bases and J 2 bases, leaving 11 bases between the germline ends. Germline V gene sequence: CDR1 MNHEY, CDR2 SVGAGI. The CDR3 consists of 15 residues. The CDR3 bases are TGTGCCAGCAGTTACTCTAGGAGACCTACCTACGAGCAGTACTTC. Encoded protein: CASSYSRRPTYEQYF.

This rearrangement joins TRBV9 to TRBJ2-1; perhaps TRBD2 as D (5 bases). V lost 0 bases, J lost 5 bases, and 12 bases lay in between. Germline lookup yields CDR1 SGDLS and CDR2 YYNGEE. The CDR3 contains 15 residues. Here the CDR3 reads CASSVALALHNEQFF. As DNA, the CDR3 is TGTGCCAGCAGCGTAGCCCTAGCTCTCCACAATGAGCAGTTCTTC.

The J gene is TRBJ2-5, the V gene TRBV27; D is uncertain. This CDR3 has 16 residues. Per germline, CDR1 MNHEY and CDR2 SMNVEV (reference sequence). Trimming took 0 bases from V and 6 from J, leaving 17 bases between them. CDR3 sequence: CASSLSHSGWSQTQYF. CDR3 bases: TGTGCCAGCAGTTTATCTCATTCAGGTTGGAGTCAGACCCAGTACTTC.

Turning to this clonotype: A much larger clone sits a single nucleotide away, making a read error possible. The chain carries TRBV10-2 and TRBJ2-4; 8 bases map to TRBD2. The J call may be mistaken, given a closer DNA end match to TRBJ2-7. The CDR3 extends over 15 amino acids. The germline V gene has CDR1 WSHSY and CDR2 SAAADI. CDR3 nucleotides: TGCGCCAGCAGTGACGAGCGGGAGACGAACTACGAGCAGTACTTC. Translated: CASSDERETNYEQYF.

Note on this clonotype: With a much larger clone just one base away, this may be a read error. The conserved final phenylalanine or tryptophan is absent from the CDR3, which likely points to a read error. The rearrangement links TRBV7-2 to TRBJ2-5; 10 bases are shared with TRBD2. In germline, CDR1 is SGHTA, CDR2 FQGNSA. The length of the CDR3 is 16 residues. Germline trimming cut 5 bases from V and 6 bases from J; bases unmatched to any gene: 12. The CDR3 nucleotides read TGTGCCAGCAGCCCCACGGCTGCTAGCGGGAGTAAGACCCAGTACGTC. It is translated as CASSPTAASGSKTQYV.

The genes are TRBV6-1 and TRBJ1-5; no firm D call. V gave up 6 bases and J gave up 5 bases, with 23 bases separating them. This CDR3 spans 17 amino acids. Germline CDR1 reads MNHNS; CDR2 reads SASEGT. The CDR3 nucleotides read TGTGCCAGCAGAAAAATACACACGGGCTCCAAATATCAGCCCCAGCATTTT. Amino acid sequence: CASRKIHTGSKYQPQHF.

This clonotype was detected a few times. CDR3 sequence reads: CASSPRQGHYGYTF. In DNA, the CDR3 is TGTGCCAGCAGCCCTAGACAGGGGCACTATGGCTACACCTTC. The chain links TRBV7-2 to TRBJ1-2, with 8 nucleotides matching TRBD1. The CDR3 has 14 amino acids. Germline CDR1 SGHTA, CDR2 FQGNSA. V lost 5 bases to trimming and J lost 3 bases; unmatched junction nucleotides: 5.

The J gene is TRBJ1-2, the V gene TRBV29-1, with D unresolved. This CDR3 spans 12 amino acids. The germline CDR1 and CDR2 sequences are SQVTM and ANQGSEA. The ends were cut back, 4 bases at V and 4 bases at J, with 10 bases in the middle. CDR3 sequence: CSVVDAGYGYTF. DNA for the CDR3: TGCAGCGTTGTAGACGCCGGCTATGGCTACACCTTC. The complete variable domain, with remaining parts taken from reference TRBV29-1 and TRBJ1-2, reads SAVISQKPSRDICQRGTSLTIQCQVDSQVTMMFWYRQQPGQSLTLIATANQGSEATYESGFVIDKFPISRPNLTFSTLTVSNMSPEDSSIYLCSVVDAGYGYTFGSGTRLTVV.

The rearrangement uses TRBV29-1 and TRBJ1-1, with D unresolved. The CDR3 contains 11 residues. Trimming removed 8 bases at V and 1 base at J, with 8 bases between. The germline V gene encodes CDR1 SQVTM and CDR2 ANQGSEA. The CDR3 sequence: CSTLWNTEAFF. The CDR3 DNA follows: TGCAGCACCTTGTGGAACACTGAAGCTTTCTTT.

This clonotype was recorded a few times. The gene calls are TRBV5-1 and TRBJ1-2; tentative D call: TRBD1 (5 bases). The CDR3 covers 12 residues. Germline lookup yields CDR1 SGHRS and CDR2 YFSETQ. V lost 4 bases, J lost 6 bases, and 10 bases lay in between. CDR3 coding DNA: TGCGCCAGCAGCCAAGGGGCCAATGGCTACACCTTC. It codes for CASSQGANGYTF. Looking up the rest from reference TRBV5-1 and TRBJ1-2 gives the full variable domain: KAGVTQTPRYLIKTRGQQVTLSCSPISGHRSVSWYQQTPGQGLQFLFEYFSETQRNKGNFPGRFSGRQFSNSRSEMNVSTLELGDSALYLCASSQGANGYTFGSGTRLTVV.

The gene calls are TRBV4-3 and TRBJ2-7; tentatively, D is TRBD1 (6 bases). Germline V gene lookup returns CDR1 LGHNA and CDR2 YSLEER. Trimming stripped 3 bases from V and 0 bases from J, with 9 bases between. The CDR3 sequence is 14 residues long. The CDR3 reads CASSQWDNSYEQYF. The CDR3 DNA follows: TGCGCCAGCAGCCAGTGGGACAACTCCTACGAGCAGTACTTC.

CDR3: CASTPDSLRETQYF. DNA for the CDR3: TGTGCCAGCACTCCCGACTCCTTACGGGAGACCCAGTACTTC. The rearrangement links TRBV28 to TRBJ2-5; D is ambiguous. V dropped 7 bases and J dropped 5 bases, with 17 bases sitting between them. Germline CDR1 MDHEN, CDR2 SYDVKM. The CDR3 loop spans 14 amino acids.

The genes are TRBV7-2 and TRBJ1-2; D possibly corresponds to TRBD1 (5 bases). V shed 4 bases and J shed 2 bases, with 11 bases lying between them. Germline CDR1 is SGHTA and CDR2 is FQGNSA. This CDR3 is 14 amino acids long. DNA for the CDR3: TGTGCCAGCAGCTGGACCCAGGGAAACTATGGCTACACCTTC. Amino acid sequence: CASSWTQGNYGYTF.

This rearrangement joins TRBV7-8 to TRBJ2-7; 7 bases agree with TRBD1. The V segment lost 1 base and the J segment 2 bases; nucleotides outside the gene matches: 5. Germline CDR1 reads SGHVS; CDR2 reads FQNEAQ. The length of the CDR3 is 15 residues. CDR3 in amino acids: CASSLGPGTAYEQYF. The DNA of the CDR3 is TGTGCCAGCAGCTTAGGTCCCGGGACAGCCTACGAGCAGTACTTC.

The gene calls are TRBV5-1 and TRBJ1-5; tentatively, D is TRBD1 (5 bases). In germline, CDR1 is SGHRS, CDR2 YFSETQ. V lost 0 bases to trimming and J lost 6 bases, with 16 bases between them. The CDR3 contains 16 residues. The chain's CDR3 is CASSLEAGTPGQPQHF. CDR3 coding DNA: TGCGCCAGCAGCTTGGAGGCCGGGACCCCGGGTCAGCCCCAGCATTTT.

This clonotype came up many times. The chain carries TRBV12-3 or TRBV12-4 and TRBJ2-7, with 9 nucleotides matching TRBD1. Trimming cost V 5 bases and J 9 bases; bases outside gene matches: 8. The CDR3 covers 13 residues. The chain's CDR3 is CASSPLDRGWQYF. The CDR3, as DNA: TGTGCCAGCAGTCCCTTGGACAGGGGTTGGCAGTACTTC.

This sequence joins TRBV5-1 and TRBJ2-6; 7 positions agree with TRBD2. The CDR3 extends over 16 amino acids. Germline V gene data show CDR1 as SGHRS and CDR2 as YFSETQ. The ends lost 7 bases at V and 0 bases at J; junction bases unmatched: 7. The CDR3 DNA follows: TGCGCCAGCGACTCCTCGGGAGGCTCTGGGGCCAACGTCCTGACTTTC. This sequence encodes CASDSSGGSGANVLTF.

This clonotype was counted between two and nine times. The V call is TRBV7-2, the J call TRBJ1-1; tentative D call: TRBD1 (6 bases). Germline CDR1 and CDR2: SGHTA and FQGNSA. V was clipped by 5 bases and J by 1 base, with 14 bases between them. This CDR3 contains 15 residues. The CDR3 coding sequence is TGTGCCAGCAGCCTCCGGAGGGGGGCGAACACTGAAGCTTTCTTT. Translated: CASSLRRGANTEAFF.

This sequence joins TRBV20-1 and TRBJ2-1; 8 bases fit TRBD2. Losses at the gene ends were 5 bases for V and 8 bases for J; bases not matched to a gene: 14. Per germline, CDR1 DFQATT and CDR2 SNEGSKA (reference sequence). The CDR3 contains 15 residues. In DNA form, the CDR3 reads TGCAGTGCTGGAGGGGCATTAGCGGGAAAGGATGAGCAGTTCTTC. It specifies CSAGGALAGKDEQFF.